This T cell receptor beta chain was retrieved from a study of blood T cell repertoires in COVID-19 (dated by TCRdb to between 2020 and 2021). Study-wide context: The collaborator samples originated in the United States, Italy and Spain and spanned the acute and convalescent phases of COVID-19. The prospective study material was composed of cDNA or gDNA derived from T cells, B-cell-depleted T cells, or PBMCs. Subjects who had been exposed to COVID-19, were actively infected with it, or had recovered from it provided the deeply sampled blood TCRbeta repertoires that made up the dataset. The repertoires were made available in a free public database intended to serve as a resource for research on the immune response to SARS-CoV-2. The samples were drawn from two sources: the first 160 participants of the ongoing ImmuneRACE study, and fewer than 1,500 subjects contributed by 6 global collaborators. Sample metadata almost always included a de-identified subject ID, COVID-19 status, age in years and sex. Where available, HLA class I and class II types were obtained from metadata supplied by the sample provider rather than from assay-based typing. The paper as a whole reports these results and caveats: The amount of clinical and demographic metadata varied by source and participant and was provided uncurated.

Whole blood was collected in K2EDTA tubes by collaborating institutions according to the institutions' own protocols. For TCRbeta analysis, collaborator samples were shipped as frozen whole blood, as isolated PBMCs, or as DNA extracted from either sample type. On this clone: Its specific antigen is unknown. Base qualities are not recorded, but no much larger clone differs from it by a single base.

TCRbeta CDR3 regions were amplified from genomic DNA by means of the immunoSEQ Assay, a bias-controlled multiplex PCR. As for how the authors treated the data: Nucleated cell counts per sample were estimated from amplification of reference gene primers within the assay. To quantify the absolute abundance of each unique TCRbeta CDR3 rearrangement, sequence reads were collapsed and filtered. For each sample, productive Simpson clonality was calculated by taking the square root of Simpson's diversity index across productive rearrangements. TCRdb stores this immuneACCESS table with in-frame sequences only. Part of the clones is absent; in the studies checked, under half of the shortfall reflects unresolved V genes, and no reason is known for the rest. That table gives V, J and clone size, and the DNA gave D and trimming. Counted in this sample were tens of thousands of clones; 83% of them appeared once. Around 5% of the sample is in the top ten clones.

The CDR3 runs 16 amino acids, cysteine and phenylalanine included. CDR3 DNA is the only sequence kept; it has 48 bases, read in frame from the first base. V sheds 6 bases and J sheds 1 base, leaving 18 bases between their ends. CDR1 MNHEY and CDR2 SMNVEV were looked up in the germline V gene (reference sequence). The specimen was peripheral blood. The TCR originated in a man over 45 with active COVID-19. The rearranged chain carries TRBV27 and TRBJ2-5; TRBD1 is perhaps the D gene, given 5 matching bases. The CDR3 region has the sequence CASRHLRDSSQETQYF. The DNA sequence is as follows: TGTGCCAGCAGACACCTTAGAGACAGTAGCCAAGAGACCCAGTACTTC.